This is a list of T cell receptor beta chains from one sample in a study of blood T cell repertoires in COVID-19. Profiled with immunoSEQ multiplex PCR; TCRdb holds only in-frame clones, not every one. This table holds around 220,000 clones, 70% to 90% found once. Specimen: peripheral blood. Receptors were obtained from a woman aged 40 to 50 who had recovered from COVID-19. CDR3s include the opening cysteine and the closing phenylalanine or tryptophan. D genes are given only for firm matches. Size is omitted from some rows. Given values are once, few, many or a class for expanded clones.

13	.	TRBJ1-4	TRBV7-2	.	CASTDTTNEKLFF	TGTGCCAGCACGGACACAACTAATGAAAAACTGTTTTTT
14	.	TRBJ2-3	TRBV7-3	TRBD2	CASSQGLGADTQYF	TGTGCCAGCAGCCAGGGACTAGGAGCAGATACGCAGTATTTT
13	.	TRBJ2-2	TRBV4-1	.	CASQQVNTGELFF	TGCGCCAGTCAACAGGTGAACACCGGGGAGCTGTTTTTT
15	.	TRBJ2-2	TRBV6-5	TRBD2	CASSYKPGGTGELFF	TGTGCCAGCAGTTACAAACCCGGGGGGACCGGGGAGCTGTTTTTT
15	.	TRBJ2-5	TRBV5-1	.	CASSLAWLAQETQYF	TGCGCCAGCAGCTTGGCTTGGCTAGCTCAAGAGACCCAGTACTTC
14	few	TRBJ1-3	TRBV19	.	CASSRGASGNTIYF	TGTGCCAGTAGTCGGGGGGCGTCTGGAAACACCATATATTTT
17	.	TRBJ2-3	TRBV5-1	.	CASSLGTFSSSTDTQYF	TGCGCCAGCAGCTTGGGTACTTTCTCCTCAAGCACAGATACGCAGTATTTT
16	.	TRBJ2-1	TRBV13	TRBD2	CASSLGLAGVPNEQFF	TGTGCCAGCAGCTTAGGCCTCGCGGGAGTACCCAATGAGCAGTTCTTC
15	.	TRBJ2-3	TRBV19	TRBD1	CASSTRTGSTDTQYF	TGTGCCAGTAGTACAAGGACAGGGAGCACAGATACGCAGTATTTT
18	.	TRBJ2-5	TRBV30	TRBD2	CAAELAGGRRTLQETQYF	TGTGCCGCCGAACTAGCGGGGGGGAGACGTACCCTCCAAGAGACCCAGTACTTC
17	.	TRBJ2-7	TRBV10-1	TRBD2	CASSESDGGGFSYEQYF	TGCGCCAGCAGTGAGTCGGACGGGGGGGGGTTCTCCTACGAGCAGTACTTC